Following are 11 T cell receptor beta chains from one sample sequenced in a study of cytomegalovirus exposure and HLA in healthy donors. PCR involved 60 Vbeta and 13 Jbeta primers. The method was immunoSEQ multiplex PCR; TCRdb's version includes in-frame clones alone and lacks a portion of them. The sample lists more than 150,000 clones, over 70% occurring once. Sequenced sample: PBMCs. Receptors were obtained from a woman in her forties or fifties in good health and CMV-seropositive.

The V and J genes are TRBV4-1 and TRBJ1-3; TRBD1 matches 7 bases. V trimming: 0 bases; J trimming: 0 bases; junction bases outside the gene matches: 2. The CDR3 loop spans 16 amino acids. From germline, CDR1 is MGHRA and CDR2 YSYEKL. CDR3 coding DNA: TGCGCCAGCAGCCAAGACGGGACAGACTCTGGAAACACCATATATTTT. Its protein is CASSQDGTDSGNTIYF.

V and J are TRBV7-2 and TRBJ2-3, with 14 bases that match TRBD2. Germline V gene data show CDR1 as SGHTA and CDR2 as FQGNSA. V lost 5 bases to trimming and J lost 3 bases; unmatched junction nucleotides: 4. The CDR3 is 16 amino acids. CDR3 coding DNA: TGTGCCAGCAGCGCACGACTAGCGGGGGGGACAGATACGCAGTATTTT. This gives the protein CASSARLAGGTDTQYF.

The chain combines TRBV4-3 with TRBJ2-1, with 9 bases aligning to TRBD1. V lost 0 bases, J lost 7 bases, and 13 bases stayed unmatched. Germline CDR1 reads LGHNA; CDR2 reads YSLEER. There are 18 residues in the CDR3. The CDR3 DNA reads as TGCGCCAGCAGCCAAGAAATAAAACAGCGGGACAGGGTGAATGAGCAGTTCTTC. Protein product: CASSQEIKQRDRVNEQFF.

This chain joins TRBV9 and TRBJ2-3, with TRBD1 identical over 7 bases. Germline lookup yields CDR1 SGDLS and CDR2 YYNGEE. The trim removed 3 bases at V and 1 base at J, leaving 8 bases unmatched. The CDR3 totals 16 residues. CDR3 loop: CASSDPQGVGTDTQYF. The CDR3 DNA reads as TGTGCCAGCAGCGACCCCCAGGGGGTGGGCACAGATACGCAGTATTTT.

Worth noting for this clone: Other nucleotide sequences from this sample produce the same CDR3. The V gene is TRBV7-8, the J gene TRBJ2-7; weak D call: TRBD1 (6 bases). Trimming left V 5 bases short and J 3 bases short, with 8 bases between. Germline CDR1 is SGHVS and CDR2 is FQNEAQ. There are 12 residues in the CDR3. In nucleotides, the CDR3 is TGTGCCAGCAGCCTCAGGGGCTACGAGCAGTACTTC. This translates into CASSLRGYEQYF.

V is TRBV28 and J is TRBJ2-7; 11 nucleotides agree with TRBD2. This CDR3 has 16 residues. Germline CDR1 and CDR2: MDHEN and SYDVKM. Trimming at V came to 6 bases and at J to 0 bases, leaving 7 bases not matched to a gene. The CDR3 reads CASSTMGLADSYEQYF. Written as DNA, the CDR3 is TGTGCCAGCAGCACTATGGGACTAGCGGACTCCTACGAGCAGTACTTC.

This rearrangement joins TRBV14 to TRBJ2-7; D might be TRBD1 (6 bases). Trimming left V 2 bases short and J 7 bases short, with 9 bases between. Per germline, CDR1 SGHDN and CDR2 FVKESK. CDR3 size: 12 residues. This CDR3 reads CASSQSQGEQYF. In DNA, the CDR3 is TGTGCCAGCAGCCAATCTCAGGGGGAGCAGTACTTC.

This clone has a single count. The V and J genes are TRBV6-1 and TRBJ2-7, with TRBD2 matching over 7 bases. The CDR3 length is 14 residues. J lost 3 bases, V lost 3 bases, and 5 bases had no gene match. CDR1 is MNHNS, CDR2 SASEGT, per germline. The CDR3 loop reads CASSDPREFYEQYF. Written as DNA, the CDR3 is TGTGCCAGCAGTGATCCGCGGGAGTTCTACGAGCAGTACTTC.

The chain links TRBV10-3 to TRBJ1-5, with D possibly being TRBD1 (6 bases). V was pared by 3 bases and J by 7 bases, with 19 bases between. This CDR3 region has 16 residues. Germline V CDR1 and CDR2: ENHRY, SYGVKD. CDR3 sequence: CAISEGYGGGAQPQHF. The CDR3 nucleotides are TGTGCCATCAGTGAAGGGTACGGGGGGGGCGCGCAGCCCCAGCATTTT.

J is TRBJ2-7 and V is TRBV7-2; 9 nucleotides match TRBD1. With V trimmed by 5 bases and J by 9 bases, 8 bases remained unmatched. Germline assignment: CDR1 SGHTA and CDR2 FQGNSA. The CDR3 spans 13 residues. CDR3 in DNA: TGTGCCAGCAGCCCCGGGACAGGGTTGATGCAGTACTTC. It is translated as CASSPGTGLMQYF.

As DNA, the CDR3 is TGTGCCAGCAGCGGTGGGGGCCGCTCCTACAATGAGCAGTTCTTC. It yields the protein CASSGGGRSYNEQFF. V is TRBV5-4 and J is TRBJ2-1; D is perhaps TRBD1 (6 bases). V dropped 4 bases and J dropped 0 bases, with 11 bases sitting between them. Germline loops: CDR1 SGHNT, CDR2 YYREEE (reference sequence). CDR3 length: 15 residues.